This T cell receptor beta chain was documented in a study of blood T cell repertoires in COVID-19. Study in general: The analysed material was cDNA or gDNA that came from T cells, B-cell-depleted T cells, or PBMCs.

Sequenced by immunoSEQ multiplex PCR; TCRdb stores in-frame clones only, minus some. Of 250,000 to 400,000 clones in the sample, around 88% are singletons; the top ten hold 1.5% to 2%. Trimming left V 6 bases short and J 2 bases short, with 5 bases between. CDR1 is LNHDA, CDR2 SQIVND, per germline (reference sequence). This CDR3 is built from 12 residues. A few counts support this clone. Other DNA sequences from this sample encode an identical CDR3 as well. V usage is TRBV19 and J usage is TRBJ1-5, with no clear D. This clonotype originated in a woman aged 25 to 39 with COVID-19, enrolled during active disease. Sequencing was done on a sample of peripheral blood. In nucleotides, the CDR3 is TGTGCCAGTAGGGAGGGCAATCAGCCCCAGCATTTT. Protein: CASREGNQPQHF.